These T cell receptor beta chains were read from a single sample in a study of T-cell memory formation after mild COVID-19. TCRdb used MiXCR to reprocess the 5' RACE reads, holding one entry per CDR3 protein. The profile shows 450,000 to 700,000 distinct CDR3 sequences, roughly 17% of them singletons. The source material was PBMCs or a T cell subset sorted from them (not recorded which). Source of these receptors: an adult woman who had mild COVID-19 (a few samples of this study predate the infection). Cell type and time point are not known. Both conserved end residues are part of each CDR3. A D gene is named only where the DNA matches it firmly. Clone size is stated in some rows and not others, as once, few, many or a class when expanded.

d_gene: -; j_gene: TRBJ2-2; v_gene: TRBV7-2; abundance: -; CDR3nt: TGTGCCAGCAGCTTAGCGGTCTGGCAGGGCTGGAACACCGGGGAGCTGTTTTTT; CDR3aa: CASSLAVWQGWNTGELFF
d_gene: -; j_gene: TRBJ1-2; v_gene: TRBV12-3/TRBV12-4; abundance: -; CDR3nt: TGTGCCAGCACTCCCGGGGAGGCTGGCTACACCTTC; CDR3aa: CASTPGEAGYTF
d_gene: -; j_gene: TRBJ2-2; v_gene: TRBV9; abundance: few; CDR3nt: TGTGCCAGCAGTATTGGGGGGACCGGGGAGCTGTTTTTT; CDR3aa: CASSIGGTGELFF
d_gene: -; j_gene: TRBJ1-6; v_gene: TRBV7-9; abundance: once; CDR3nt: TGTGCCAGCAGACCTCAGGACAGCCTTTTTAATTCACCCCTCCACTTT; CDR3aa: CASRPQDSLFNSPLHF
d_gene: TRBD2; j_gene: TRBJ2-3; v_gene: TRBV7-3; abundance: -; CDR3nt: TGTGCCAGCAGCTTATTTGGCGGGGGGATCGCAGATACGCAGTATTTT; CDR3aa: CASSLFGGGIADTQYF
d_gene: -; j_gene: TRBJ1-1; v_gene: TRBV7-6; abundance: -; CDR3nt: TGTGCCAGCAGCTTAGAGGCCGGAGGGAACACTGAAGCTTTCTTT; CDR3aa: CASSLEAGGNTEAFF
d_gene: -; j_gene: TRBJ2-5; v_gene: TRBV5-6; abundance: few; CDR3nt: TGTGCCAGCAGCTTGTGGGGGGTCAGCTACCAAGAGACCCAGTACTTC; CDR3aa: CASSLWGVSYQETQYF
d_gene: -; j_gene: TRBJ1-2; v_gene: TRBV7-2; abundance: many; CDR3nt: TGTGCCAGCAGCCCGGGGACCTATGGCTACACCTTC; CDR3aa: CASSPGTYGYTF
d_gene: -; j_gene: TRBJ1-2; v_gene: TRBV4-1; abundance: -; CDR3nt: TGCGCCAGCAGCCACTTGGCTAGGGACTATGGCTACACCTTC; CDR3aa: CASSHLARDYGYTF
d_gene: -; j_gene: TRBJ1-5; v_gene: TRBV6-1; abundance: -; CDR3nt: TGTGCCAGCAGTGAGGGGGGAACAAGCAATCAGCCCCAGCATTTT; CDR3aa: CASSEGGTSNQPQHF
d_gene: TRBD2; j_gene: TRBJ2-3; v_gene: TRBV5-6; abundance: -; CDR3nt: TGTGCCAGCAGCTTGGCCGTAGCGGGAGGCCGTGTAGATACGCAGTATTTT; CDR3aa: CASSLAVAGGRVDTQYF
d_gene: -; j_gene: TRBJ1-2; v_gene: TRBV12-3/TRBV12-4; abundance: -; CDR3nt: TGTGCCAGCAGTTTGGACAGTTTGAGTGGCTACACCTTC; CDR3aa: CASSLDSLSGYTF
d_gene: -; j_gene: TRBJ2-1; v_gene: TRBV6-5; abundance: -; CDR3nt: TGTGCCAGCAGTTCGGGTCAGGCATCCTACAATGAGCAGTTCTTC; CDR3aa: CASSSGQASYNEQFF
d_gene: -; j_gene: TRBJ1-4; v_gene: TRBV20-1; abundance: -; CDR3nt: TGCAGTGCTAGTATCGGGGGGCAAGAAAAACTGTTTTTT; CDR3aa: CSASIGGQEKLFF
d_gene: TRBD1; j_gene: TRBJ2-5; v_gene: TRBV7-2; abundance: few; CDR3nt: TGTGCCAGCAGCCCCTTAGGGACAGGGGGGTTCCTACAAGAGACCCAGTACTTC; CDR3aa: CASSPLGTGGFLQETQYF
d_gene: TRBD2; j_gene: TRBJ2-1; v_gene: TRBV2; abundance: -; CDR3nt: TGTGCCAGCAGTCCTACTACGAGCGGGAGAACCAATGAGCAGTTCTTC; CDR3aa: CASSPTTSGRTNEQFF
d_gene: -; j_gene: TRBJ2-1; v_gene: TRBV7-9; abundance: many; CDR3nt: TGTGCCAGCACTGGGTCGGGGTACAATGAGCAGTTCTTC; CDR3aa: CASTGSGYNEQFF
d_gene: -; j_gene: TRBJ2-5; v_gene: TRBV10-3; abundance: many; CDR3nt: TGTGCCATCAGTGAGTCACCGCTCCAGACCCAGTACTTC; CDR3aa: CAISESPLQTQYF
d_gene: TRBD1; j_gene: TRBJ1-1; v_gene: TRBV10-3; abundance: few; CDR3nt: TGTGCCATCAGTTCCGGGACAGGGTGGATGGAAGCTTTCTTT; CDR3aa: CAISSGTGWMEAFF
d_gene: TRBD1; j_gene: TRBJ2-3; v_gene: TRBV4-1; abundance: once; CDR3nt: TGCGCCAGCAGCCAAGGGACAGGGGGACTACATACGCAGTATTTT; CDR3aa: CASSQGTGGLHTQYF
d_gene: TRBD1; j_gene: TRBJ1-2; v_gene: TRBV6-2/TRBV6-3; abundance: -; CDR3nt: TGTGCCAGCAGTGCCGGGACAGAGGGCTCTAACTATGGCTACACCTTC; CDR3aa: CASSAGTEGSNYGYTF
d_gene: -; j_gene: TRBJ2-2; v_gene: TRBV4-1; abundance: few; CDR3nt: TGCGCCAGCAGCCAAGTCCGGGCCACCGGGGAGCTGTTTTTT; CDR3aa: CASSQVRATGELFF
d_gene: -; j_gene: TRBJ1-5; v_gene: TRBV3-1; abundance: few; CDR3nt: TGTGCCAGCAGCCAAGCTCGGGGGGGGTCGCCCCAGCATTTT; CDR3aa: CASSQARGGSPQHF
d_gene: -; j_gene: TRBJ1-2; v_gene: TRBV20-1; abundance: -; CDR3nt: TGCAGTGCTAGAGTACAGCGTTATGGCTACACCTTC; CDR3aa: CSARVQRYGYTF
d_gene: -; j_gene: TRBJ2-1; v_gene: TRBV7-2; abundance: many; CDR3nt: TGTGCCAGCAGCTTAGGCCAGGTCGACTACAATGAGCAGTTCTTC; CDR3aa: CASSLGQVDYNEQFF
d_gene: -; j_gene: TRBJ1-5; v_gene: TRBV25-1; abundance: few; CDR3nt: TGTGCCAGCAGTGATTTGGGGGGAAATCAGCCCCAGCATTTT; CDR3aa: CASSDLGGNQPQHF
d_gene: TRBD2; j_gene: TRBJ2-5; v_gene: TRBV7-9; abundance: -; CDR3nt: TGTGCCAGCTGGAGGGGACTAGCGGGAGGGCCCTCGGAGACCCAGTACTTC; CDR3aa: CASWRGLAGGPSETQYF
d_gene: TRBD1; j_gene: TRBJ2-1; v_gene: TRBV24-1; abundance: many; CDR3nt: TGTGCCACCAGTGATCAGGACAGGGGCAGCTACAATGAGCAGTTCTTC; CDR3aa: CATSDQDRGSYNEQFF
d_gene: -; j_gene: TRBJ2-5; v_gene: TRBV5-1; abundance: -; CDR3nt: TGCGCCAGCAGCCCCTGGGGGGCCGGGCAAGAGACCCAGTACTTC; CDR3aa: CASSPWGAGQETQYF
d_gene: -; j_gene: TRBJ1-2; v_gene: TRBV20-1; abundance: -; CDR3nt: TGCAGTGCTAGTTTCAGGGGCGCCTATGGCTACACCTTC; CDR3aa: CSASFRGAYGYTF
d_gene: TRBD2; j_gene: TRBJ2-2; v_gene: TRBV9; abundance: few; CDR3nt: TGTGCCAGCAGCGCCTCCCTAGGGAGACTAGCGGGAGATGGCACCGGGGAGCTGTTTTTT; CDR3aa: CASSASLGRLAGDGTGELFF
d_gene: TRBD2; j_gene: TRBJ2-5; v_gene: TRBV11-2; abundance: -; CDR3nt: TGTGCCAGCAGCCCGGGACTAGCGGGGAAGAGGGTAGAGACCCAGTACTTC; CDR3aa: CASSPGLAGKRVETQYF